The next 21 T cell receptor beta chains were all read from a single sample in a study of CD8 T cells in Susac syndrome. Random hexamers were used to reverse transcribe the RNA input (0.5 to 1 ug). MiXCR was run by TCRdb on the immunoSEQ multiplex PCR reads, yielding one entry per CDR3 protein. The repertoire holds 100,000 to 150,000 distinct CDR3 sequences, with roughly 94% as singletons. What was sequenced was CD8+ T cells from PBMCs. The receptor source for this set is a human donor with Susac syndrome.

V usage is TRBV29-1 and J usage is TRBJ2-3; 8 nucleotides align to TRBD2. CDR1 and CDR2 from the germline V gene are SQVTM and ANQGSEA. The trim removed 0 bases at V and 7 bases at J, leaving 9 bases unmatched. The length of the CDR3 is 15 residues. The CDR3 DNA sequence: TGCAGCGTTGAAGATCGGGGCCTAGCGGGCCATACGCAGTATTTT. Protein product: CSVEDRGLAGHTQYF.

The chain links TRBV7-9 to TRBJ1-2; TRBD1 aligns across 9 bases. Germline loops: CDR1 SEHNR, CDR2 FQNEAQ (reference sequence). The CDR3 extends over 15 amino acids. Trimming removed 4 bases from V and 4 bases from J; junction bases left unmatched: 7. The CDR3 here is CASSSGQGPVYGYTF. In DNA form, the CDR3 reads TGTGCCAGCAGCTCGGGACAGGGACCTGTCTATGGCTACACCTTC.

J is TRBJ2-3 and V is TRBV24-1, with D perhaps matching TRBD1 (6 bases). The CDR3 loop spans 16 amino acids. Germline-derived CDR1 and CDR2 are KGHDR and SFDVKD. Trimming cost V 3 bases and J 0 bases, with 12 bases left between them. The CDR3 DNA reads as TGTGCCACCAGTGATCCCCGACAGGCCAGCACAGATACGCAGTATTTT. Translating gives CATSDPRQASTDTQYF.

Only a few counts were recorded for this clonotype. V usage is TRBV12-3 or TRBV12-4 and J usage is TRBJ2-7, with TRBD2 as a possible D gene (5 bases). The CDR3 length is 18 residues. V was trimmed by 6 bases and J by 2 bases, leaving 26 bases between them. CDR3 in amino acids: CASSRTSPAIPNPYEQYF. In nucleotides, the CDR3 is TGTGCCAGCAGCCGGACTTCCCCGGCGATACCCAACCCCTACGAGCAGTACTTC.

V gene TRBV9 combines with J gene TRBJ2-3; TRBD2 might be the D (5 bases). Germline V gene sequence: CDR1 SGDLS, CDR2 YYNGEE. V lost 2 bases, J lost 7 bases, and 8 bases lay in between. The CDR3 extends over 12 amino acids. CDR3 in amino acids: CASSVGANTQYF. The CDR3 DNA is TGTGCCAGCAGCGTGGGAGCAAATACGCAGTATTTT.

This sequence joins TRBV19 and TRBJ1-1; D unclear. Trimming took 3 bases from V and 7 from J, leaving 6 bases between them. This CDR3 spans 11 amino acids. Germline V lookup: CDR1 LNHDA, CDR2 SQIVND (reference sequence). The CDR3 coding sequence is TGTGCCAGTAGTATCGCAGTTGAAGCTTTCTTT. Translating gives CASSIAVEAFF. Using reference TRBV19 and TRBJ1-1 for the parts outside the CDR3, the full variable domain is DGGITQSPKYLFRKEGQNVTLSCEQNLNHDAMYWYRQDPGQGLRLIYYSQIVNDFQKGDIAEGYSVSREKKESFPLTVTSAQKNPTAFYLCASSIAVEAFFGQGTRLTVV.

The chain combines TRBV7-6 with TRBJ2-1, with D tentatively TRBD1 or TRBD2 (5 bases each). Trimming stripped 3 bases from V and 6 bases from J, with 21 bases between. CDR1 and CDR2 from the germline V gene are SGHVS and FNYEAQ. CDR3 length equals 17 residues. The CDR3 region is CASSLGPGPLKGNEQFF. The CDR3 DNA follows: TGTGCCAGCAGCTTGGGGCCGGGACCACTAAAGGGCAATGAGCAGTTCTTC.

This clonotype came up once. The chain carries TRBV18 and TRBJ2-1; D is ambiguous. The CDR3 length is 15 residues. In germline, CDR1 is KGHSH, CDR2 LQKENI. Trimming took 6 bases from V and 8 from J, leaving 20 bases between them. The CDR3 bases are TGTGCCAGCTCTTCGCCCTTTTCTGAATTGTATGAGCAGTTCTTC. Translated: CASSSPFSELYEQFF.

This chain uses TRBV20-1 with TRBJ2-7, with 11 positions matching TRBD2. The V and J ends lost 1 base and 4 bases, in that order; junction bases with no gene match: 3. CDR1 and CDR2 from the germline V gene are DFQATT and SNEGSKA (reference sequence). The CDR3 sequence is 14 residues long. CDR3 in amino acids: CSARGLAGFYEQYF. As DNA, the CDR3 is TGCAGTGCTAGAGGACTAGCGGGGTTTTACGAGCAGTACTTC.

The gene calls are TRBV12-3 or TRBV12-4 and TRBJ2-7; D possibly corresponds to TRBD2 (6 bases). CDR3 size: 12 residues. Trimming took 5 bases from V and 5 from J, leaving 10 bases between them. CDR3 sequence: CASSPGGNEQYF. In DNA, the CDR3 is TGTGCCAGCAGTCCTGGGGGGAACGAGCAGTACTTC.

The rearrangement uses TRBV4-1 and TRBJ2-5; 8 positions agree with TRBD2. The J segment lost 5 bases and the V segment lost 3 bases, leaving 14 bases of the junction unmatched. Germline V CDR1 and CDR2: MGHRA, YSYEKL. The CDR3 is made up of 17 amino acids. In nucleotides, the CDR3 is TGCGCCAGCAGCCATAAAGGACCTCGGGGGGGCGGTGAGACCCAGTACTTC. This sequence encodes CASSHKGPRGGGETQYF.

This clonotype was recorded only once. The chain joins TRBV20-1 to TRBJ2-7; D unclear. The CDR3 extends over 13 amino acids. Germline V lookup: CDR1 DFQATT, CDR2 SNEGSKA (reference sequence). With 6 bases removed from V and 2 bases from J, the gap between germline ends came to 14 bases. The CDR3 sequence: CSAETDVTYEQYF. For the CDR3, the DNA is TGCAGTGCAGAGACGGACGTAACCTACGAGCAGTACTTC.

This clonotype was seen a handful of times. The CDR3 spells CASSLGLAGQETQYF. CDR3 DNA sequence: TGTGCCAGCAGCTTGGGACTAGCGGGACAAGAGACCCAGTACTTC. The V call is TRBV7-2, the J call TRBJ2-5; 13 nucleotides match TRBD2. This CDR3 region has 15 residues. V trimming: 3 bases; J trimming: 2 bases; junction bases outside the gene matches: 0. Germline values: CDR1 SGHTA, CDR2 FQGNSA.

The CDR3 spells CSARTIRGSYNEQFF. The CDR3 DNA sequence: TGCAGTGCCCGGACTATCCGGGGTTCCTACAATGAGCAGTTCTTC. V and J are TRBV20-1 and TRBJ2-1; D may be TRBD2 (6 bases). Germline V gene sequence: CDR1 DFQATT, CDR2 SNEGSKA (reference sequence). The CDR3 loop spans 15 amino acids. Trimming pared 6 bases from V and 1 base from J, leaving 16 bases between.

The genes are TRBV25-1 and TRBJ2-5, with D possibly matching TRBD2 (6 bases). This CDR3 spans 18 amino acids. V dropped 1 base and J dropped 5 bases, with 23 bases sitting between them. The germline gives CDR1 MGHDK, CDR2 SYGVNS. The CDR3, as DNA: TGTGCCAGCAGTGAATCTTCGTCGGATAGCGGACTCGGGGAGACCCAGTACTTC. Translated, it gives CASSESSSDSGLGETQYF.

The chain joins TRBV9 to TRBJ2-7; D perhaps matches TRBD2 (7 bases). The CDR3 covers 14 residues. Trimming left V 6 bases short and J 4 bases short, with 17 bases between. Germline CDR1 and CDR2: SGDLS and YYNGEE. The CDR3 DNA is TGTGCCAGCACTCCGGGGGGCGGACCTTACGAGCAGTACTTC. Its protein is CASTPGGGPYEQYF.

This chain uses TRBV29-1 with TRBJ2-3, with 7 positions matching TRBD1. The germline CDR1 and CDR2 sequences are SQVTM and ANQGSEA. Trimming took 7 bases from V and 0 from J; bases not matched to a gene: 7. This CDR3 contains 14 residues. CDR3 nucleotide sequence: TGCAGCGCAGAGACAGGGTACAGCACAGATACGCAGTATTTT. Its translation is CSAETGYSTDTQYF.

The V gene is TRBV20-1, the J gene TRBJ1-1; TRBD1 aligns across 10 bases. V lost 6 bases, J lost 3 bases, and 4 bases stayed unmatched. Germline CDR1 DFQATT, CDR2 SNEGSKA (reference sequence). The CDR3 runs to 13 residues. CDR3 nucleotides: TGCAGTGCAGACGGGACAGGGGACACTGAAGCTTTCTTT. As protein: CSADGTGDTEAFF.

This clonotype showed up just once. V and J are TRBV7-2 and TRBJ2-3, with D tentatively TRBD2 (7 bases). Deletions cut 4 bases from V and 6 bases from J, with 17 bases between. CDR3 size: 15 residues. CDR1 is SGHTA and CDR2 is FQGNSA in the germline V gene. The CDR3 loop reads CASSSTGGRLDTQYF. For the CDR3, the DNA is TGTGCCAGCAGCTCCACCGGGGGGCGACTGGATACGCAGTATTTT.

The chain carries TRBV7-9 and TRBJ2-5; the D is unclear. CDR3 size: 13 residues. V was pared by 7 bases and J by 2 bases, with 11 bases between. CDR1 is SEHNR and CDR2 is FQNEAQ in the germline V gene (reference sequence). CDR3 sequence reads: CASNTPGQETQYF. CDR3 in DNA: TGTGCCAGCAACACCCCCGGACAAGAGACCCAGTACTTC.

V usage is TRBV29-1 and J usage is TRBJ1-2; D call uncertain. CDR1 and CDR2 from the germline V gene are SQVTM and ANQGSEA. The germline V and J ends were trimmed by 4 bases and 4 bases, with 19 bases remaining between them. This CDR3 has 15 amino acids. Written as DNA, the CDR3 is TGCAGCGTTGCCGGCGTAGATGGGAGCCCCTATGGCTACACCTTC. Residues: CSVAGVDGSPYGYTF.